The 22 T cell receptor beta chains in this list originate from one sample, sequenced in a study of vaccination effects on CD4 cells after COVID-19. No cognate antigen is known for these TCRs. Only in-frame clones appear in the TCRdb table, and some are missing; sequencing was by immunoSEQ multiplex PCR. The sample includes about 38,000 clones, roughly 82% of them seen just once. The culture ran for approximately 10 days, and then CD4+ T cells were isolated. The sample here was CD4+ T cells from PBMCs cultured without peptide, taken before COVID-19 vaccination. The receptors come from a human donor who received a COVID-19 vaccine.

The V call is TRBV24-1, the J call TRBJ2-5, with D possibly matching TRBD2 (6 bases). Per the germline V gene, CDR1 is KGHDR and CDR2 is SFDVKD. Trimming removed 4 bases from V and 1 base from J, with 9 bases in between. The CDR3 spans 14 residues. As DNA, the CDR3 is TGTGCCACCAGTGAACCGGGACTCCAAGAGACCCAGTACTTC. It specifies CATSEPGLQETQYF.

The chain recombines TRBV4-1 with TRBJ2-3; 8 bases fit TRBD1. Trimming removed 1 base from V and 4 bases from J; junction bases left unmatched: 7. The CDR3 loop spans 16 amino acids. Germline V gene sequence: CDR1 MGHRA, CDR2 YSYEKL. The CDR3: CASSQGPAGGSDTQYF. For the CDR3, the DNA is TGCGCCAGCAGCCAAGGCCCTGCAGGGGGCTCAGATACGCAGTATTTT.

This clone was recorded only once. The genes are TRBV27 and TRBJ2-4; the match to TRBD1 covers 7 bases. This CDR3 has 15 amino acids. The V gene end was trimmed by 3 bases and the J gene end by 0 bases; junction bases not matched to a gene: 2. Germline-derived CDR1 and CDR2 are MNHEY and SMNVEV (reference sequence). CDR3: CASSFDRVAKNIQYF. The CDR3 DNA follows: TGTGCCAGCAGTTTCGACAGGGTAGCCAAAAACATTCAGTACTTC.

A remark on this clone: Other DNA variants within this sample encode the same CDR3. The CDR3 here is CASSLGGQETQYF. The CDR3 DNA sequence: TGCGCCAGCAGCTTGGGTGGACAAGAGACCCAGTACTTC. This chain uses TRBV5-1 with TRBJ2-5, with D hard to call. The CDR3 runs to 13 residues. The V gene's germline CDR1 is SGHRS and CDR2 YFSETQ. Deletions cut 0 bases from V and 2 bases from J, with 5 bases between.

Only one count was recorded for this clone. This chain uses TRBV5-1 with TRBJ2-5; 10 positions match TRBD1. The CDR3 covers 14 residues. V was pared by 6 bases and J by 5 bases, with 7 bases of the junction left unmatched. Germline lookup yields CDR1 SGHRS and CDR2 YFSETQ. DNA for the CDR3: TGCGCCAGCACCCGGACAGGGGGGAAGGAGACCCAGTACTTC. It specifies CASTRTGGKETQYF.

The rearrangement joins TRBV7-8 to TRBJ1-5; 11 bases are shared with TRBD1. V lost 5 bases to trimming and J lost 3 bases; unmatched junction nucleotides: 12. Germline V gene lookup returns CDR1 SGHVS and CDR2 FQNEAQ. This CDR3 contains 18 residues. The CDR3: CASSAGQGALGINQPQHF. In DNA form, the CDR3 reads TGTGCCAGCAGCGCAGGACAGGGGGCGTTGGGGATCAATCAGCCCCAGCATTTT.

The sample holds one count of this clone. The chain is built from TRBV25-1 and TRBJ2-1, with 13 positions matching TRBD2. V shed 3 bases, J shed 8 bases, and the junction held 10 bases outside the gene matches. CDR1 and CDR2 from the germline V gene are MGHDK and SYGVNS. This CDR3 region has 17 residues. The CDR3 bases are TGTGCCAGCAGTGATCCCCAACTAGCGGGGGGGCCACATGAGCAGTTCTTC. It specifies CASSDPQLAGGPHEQFF.

V usage is TRBV3-1 (or the pseudogene TRBV3-2) and J usage is TRBJ1-3, with D uncertain. The CDR3 contains 14 residues. Looked up from germline, CDR1 is LGHDT and CDR2 is YNNKEL (reference sequence). V was clipped by 4 bases and J by 3 bases, with 10 bases between them. The CDR3 bases are TGTGCCAGCAGCCGGGGATTTTATGGAAACACCATATATTTT. This translates into CASSRGFYGNTIYF.

V is TRBV15 and J is TRBJ2-7; no firm D call. The CDR3 has 14 amino acids. Germline V gene lookup returns CDR1 LNHNV and CDR2 YYDKDF (reference sequence). Trimming stripped 1 base from V and 0 bases from J, with 7 bases between. The CDR3 nucleotides are TGTGCCACCAGCAGAGCCGAGAGCTCCTACGAGCAGTACGTC. Translating it yields CATSRAESSYEQYV.

The gene calls are TRBV6-6 and TRBJ1-1; 8 bases align to TRBD1. The ends lost 7 bases at V and 2 bases at J; junction bases unmatched: 3. CDR3 length equals 13 residues. Germline CDR1 reads MNHNY; CDR2 reads SVGAGI (reference sequence). CDR3 protein: CASTGQVNTEAFF. For the CDR3, the DNA is TGTGCCAGCACGGGACAGGTCAACACTGAAGCTTTCTTT.

This sequence joins TRBV5-5 and TRBJ2-7; TRBD1 is a possible D gene (5 bases). CDR3 length: 17 amino acids. From germline, CDR1 is SGHKS and CDR2 YYEKEE (reference sequence). V was clipped by 0 bases and J by 12 bases, with 28 bases between them. This CDR3 reads CASSLGSKAGAAYPGYV. As DNA, the CDR3 is TGTGCCAGCAGCTTGGGGTCTAAGGCTGGGGCAGCCTACCCGGGGTACGTC.

In DNA form, the CDR3 reads TGTGCCAGCAGCTTAGTACGGGGCGCACACACAGATACGCAGTATTTT. This gives the protein CASSLVRGAHTDTQYF. The chain joins TRBV11-1 to TRBJ2-3, with D possibly called TRBD1 or TRBD2 (5 bases each). With 1 base removed from V and 2 bases from J, the gap between germline ends came to 13 bases. CDR1 is SGHAT, CDR2 FQDESV, per germline (reference sequence). This CDR3 region has 16 residues.

The rearrangement joins TRBV18 to TRBJ2-5; D is ambiguous. Trimming took off 3 bases at V and 4 bases at J, with 18 bases between the two ends. The CDR3 is made up of 16 amino acids. Looked up from germline, CDR1 is KGHSH and CDR2 is LQKENI. CDR3 DNA: TGTGCCAGCTCACCGGTATTGCTCCGTCCCATAGAGACCCAGTACTTC. As protein: CASSPVLLRPIETQYF.

The rearrangement links TRBV9 to TRBJ2-3; TRBD2 might be the D (6 bases). V lost 3 bases and J lost 7, with 15 bases in between. The CDR3 runs to 14 residues. Germline V CDR1 and CDR2: SGDLS, YYNGEE. For the CDR3, the DNA is TGTGCCAGCAGCGCCGTAGCGGTAGGACATACGCAGTATTTT. This sequence encodes CASSAVAVGHTQYF.

CDR3 DNA sequence: TGTGCCAGCAGTTTTCAGGGCTATGGCTACACCTTC. Amino acid sequence: CASSFQGYGYTF. This chain connects TRBV12-3 or TRBV12-4 to TRBJ1-2; TRBD1 might be the D (5 bases). The CDR3 is 12 residues long. The V end was cut by 3 bases, the J end by 4 bases, with 6 bases between.

This sequence joins TRBV5-4 and TRBJ1-1; TRBD1 might be the D (5 bases). The ends were cut back, 5 bases at V and 7 bases at J, with 18 bases in the middle. This CDR3 region has 14 residues. Per germline, CDR1 SGHNT and CDR2 YYREEE (reference sequence). This CDR3 reads CASSSALRDGEAFF. In DNA, the CDR3 is TGTGCCAGCAGTTCGGCTCTCCGGGACGGTGAAGCTTTCTTT.

The genes are TRBV19 and TRBJ1-6; no clear D gene. Germline V CDR1 and CDR2: LNHDA, SQIVND (reference sequence). The CDR3 is 14 amino acids. V lost 3 bases, J lost 7 bases, and 10 bases lay in between. The CDR3 sequence: CASSIAGGNSPLHF. In DNA, the CDR3 is TGTGCCAGTAGTATTGCCGGAGGAAATTCACCCCTCCACTTT. Combining the CDR3 with reference TRBV19 and TRBJ1-6 gives the whole variable domain DGGITQSPKYLFRKEGQNVTLSCEQNLNHDAMYWYRQDPGQGLRLIYYSQIVNDFQKGDIAEGYSVSREKKESFPLTVTSAQKNPTAFYLCASSIAGGNSPLHFGNGTRLTVT.

The V call is TRBV6-6, the J call TRBJ1-2; 9 nucleotides match TRBD1. The CDR3 runs 15 residues. The germline CDR1 and CDR2 sequences are MNHNY and SVGAGI (reference sequence). Unmatched junction bases numbered 6, after V lost 0 bases and J lost 7 bases. The CDR3 bases are TGTGCCAGCAGTTACTCGGGGACAGGGATTACTGGCTACACCTTC. It specifies CASSYSGTGITGYTF.

The chain joins TRBV5-6 to TRBJ2-3; TRBD1 matches 9 bases. The germline V gene has CDR1 SGHDT and CDR2 YYEEEE. J was trimmed by 2 bases and V by 3 bases; bases with no gene match: 4. This CDR3 comprises 15 residues. CDR3 in amino acids: CASSSGQGSTDTQYF. CDR3 coding DNA: TGTGCCAGCAGCTCGGGACAGGGTTCCACAGATACGCAGTATTTT.

This chain joins TRBV24-1 and TRBJ1-1, with 12 bases aligning to TRBD1. The V and J ends lost 5 bases and 0 bases, in that order; junction bases with no gene match: 9. The length of the CDR3 is 18 residues. CDR1 KGHDR and CDR2 SFDVKD come from the germline V gene. This CDR3 reads CATSASGTGGFMNTEAFF. The CDR3 bases are TGTGCCACCAGTGCCTCTGGGACAGGGGGCTTTATGAACACTGAAGCTTTCTTT.

The chain has TRBV7-9 and TRBJ2-4; perhaps TRBD2 as D (5 bases). Germline V gene sequence: CDR1 SEHNR, CDR2 FQNEAQ (reference sequence). V was shortened by 5 bases and J by 8 bases, with 16 bases between the two germline ends. The CDR3 is 14 amino acids. The CDR3 DNA follows: TGTGCCAGCAGCCGTTCCGGGATCGGTGACATTCAGTACTTC. Its protein product is CASSRSGIGDIQYF.

The J gene is TRBJ1-3, the V gene TRBV25-1, with 10 bases matching TRBD1. Per germline, CDR1 MGHDK and CDR2 SYGVNS. With V trimmed by 4 bases and J by 2 bases, 8 bases remained unmatched. The CDR3 runs 17 residues. The CDR3 here is CASSVSGTGVTGNTIYF. As DNA, the CDR3 is TGTGCCAGCAGTGTTTCCGGGACAGGGGTTACTGGAAACACCATATATTTT.